Presented here are 27 T cell receptor beta chains from one specimen sequenced in a study of blood T cell repertoires in COVID-19. Repertoires were generated with immunoSEQ multiplex PCR, while TCRdb's copy carries only in-frame clones and drops some. The data contain 70,000 or so clones, about 80% of them singletons. The sample taken for sequencing was peripheral blood. Every receptor here comes from a woman aged 70-85 years with acute or convalescent COVID-19.

The V gene is TRBV6-5, the J gene TRBJ1-2; D might be TRBD1 (5 bases). Germline CDR1 MNHEY, CDR2 SVGAGI. CDR3 length: 15 amino acids. The V gene lost 6 bases and the J gene lost 3 bases, with 17 bases spanning the gap. This chain's CDR3 is CASRFQGLIDYGYTF. The CDR3 DNA reads TGTGCCAGCAGATTTCAGGGTTTAATAGACTATGGCTACACCTTC.

This clone was seen a handful of times. The chain recombines TRBV28 with TRBJ2-7; 11 nucleotides match TRBD1. Trimming took 3 bases from V and 6 from J; bases not matched to a gene: 7. This CDR3 has 15 residues. Germline CDR1 MDHEN, CDR2 SYDVKM. The CDR3 DNA reads TGTGCCAGCAGTTTGTCGAGGACAGGGGGCAGCGAGCAGTACTTC. Translating it yields CASSLSRTGGSEQYF.

In this sample, this clone turned up a few times. V usage is TRBV6-5 and J usage is TRBJ1-1; the D gene is possibly TRBD1 (5 bases). The V gene lost 2 bases and the J gene lost 9 bases, with 19 bases spanning the gap. In germline, CDR1 is MNHEY, CDR2 SVGAGI. The CDR3 extends over 15 amino acids. For the CDR3, the DNA is TGTGCCAGCAGTTACACCCCGACAGACATGGGGAAAGCTTTCTTT. As protein: CASSYTPTDMGKAFF.

V and J are TRBV18 and TRBJ1-1; 9 nucleotides agree with TRBD1. The CDR3 contains 17 residues. The germline V gene has CDR1 KGHSH and CDR2 LQKENI. The J segment lost 2 bases and the V segment lost 3 bases, leaving 10 bases of the junction unmatched. CDR3 region: CASSPGPLTGGNTEAFF. DNA for the CDR3: TGTGCCAGCTCACCGGGTCCCTTGACAGGGGGTAACACTGAAGCTTTCTTT.

The J gene is TRBJ1-4, the V gene TRBV19; TRBD1 might be the D (5 bases). Germline loops: CDR1 LNHDA, CDR2 SQIVND (reference sequence). Trimming removed 7 bases at V and 11 bases at J, with 20 bases between. This CDR3 region has 14 residues. The CDR3 DNA sequence: TGTGCCAGTACCATAGACGGACAAGCGGGGAAACTGTTTTTT. Protein sequence: CASTIDGQAGKLFF. Together with reference TRBV19 and TRBJ1-4, the CDR3 gives the full variable domain: DGGITQSPKYLFRKEGQNVTLSCEQNLNHDAMYWYRQDPGQGLRLIYYSQIVNDFQKGDIAEGYSVSREKKESFPLTVTSAQKNPTAFYLCASTIDGQAGKLFFGSGTQLSVL.

This clone was detected a few times. The J gene is TRBJ1-5, the V gene TRBV19; tentatively, D is TRBD1 (6 bases). Looked up from germline, CDR1 is LNHDA and CDR2 is SQIVND (reference sequence). This CDR3 spans 14 amino acids. The ends were cut back, 7 bases at V and 0 bases at J, with 10 bases in the middle. The DNA for the CDR3 is TGTGCCAGTACCCGGACAGCTAGCAATCAGCCCCAGCATTTT. Translation gives CASTRTASNQPQHF.

The V gene is TRBV11-2, the J gene TRBJ2-7; TRBD1 agrees at 9 bases. In germline, CDR1 is SGHAT, CDR2 FQNNGV. Trimming removed 1 base from V and 7 bases from J; junction bases left unmatched: 11. The CDR3 is 16 amino acids. The CDR3 nucleotides read TGTGCCAGCAGCTTAGTTGGTGGGGACAGGGCGTGGGAGCAGTACTTC. The encoded protein is CASSLVGGDRAWEQYF.

V is TRBV7-9 and J is TRBJ2-5, with D hard to call. V lost 4 bases to trimming and J lost 3 bases, with 3 bases between them. The CDR3 spans 11 residues. Germline V gives CDR1 SEHNR, CDR2 FQNEAQ (reference sequence). The CDR3 spells CASSSEETQYF. As DNA, the CDR3 is TGTGCCAGCAGCTCTGAAGAGACCCAGTACTTC. The full variable domain, in which reference TRBV7-9 and TRBJ2-5 provide the parts outside the CDR3, is DTGVSQNPRHKITKRGQNVTFRCDPISEHNRLYWYRQTLGQGPEFLTYFQNEAQLEKSRLLSDRFSAERPKGSFSTLEIQRTEQGDSAMYLCASSSEETQYFGPGTRLLVL.

This clone was found many times. V is TRBV7-2 and J is TRBJ1-2; D is unresolved. Germline CDR1 SGHTA, CDR2 FQGNSA. The CDR3 loop spans 14 amino acids. The ends were cut back, 5 bases at V and 0 bases at J, with 10 bases in the middle. The CDR3 protein is CASSPSSSNYGYTF. CDR3 bases: TGTGCCAGCAGCCCCTCCTCCTCTAACTATGGCTACACCTTC.

The chain joins TRBV5-4 to TRBJ2-7, with 9 bases that match TRBD2. J was trimmed by 2 bases and V by 4 bases; bases with no gene match: 10. The CDR3 covers 16 residues. CDR1 and CDR2 from the germline V gene are SGHNT and YYREEE (reference sequence). The DNA for the CDR3 is TGTGCCAGCAGCCCCACGGGAGCTAGCGGGGCCTACGAGCAGTACTTC. Its translation is CASSPTGASGAYEQYF.

This rearrangement joins TRBV28 to TRBJ1-2; TRBD1 aligns across 8 bases. The CDR3 loop spans 12 amino acids. Germline lookup yields CDR1 MDHEN and CDR2 SYDVKM. The V segment lost 5 bases and the J segment 5 bases; nucleotides outside the gene matches: 1. The CDR3 loop is CASSRTGYGYTF. As DNA, the CDR3 is TGTGCCAGCAGTCGGACAGGGTATGGCTACACCTTC.

J is TRBJ1-3 and V is TRBV2; D is unresolved. CDR1 and CDR2 from the germline V gene are SNHLY and FYNNEI. Trimming removed 3 bases from V and 0 bases from J, with 12 bases in between. This CDR3 comprises 16 residues. CDR3 bases: TGTGCCAGCAGTGAGGGCAGGATCATCTCTGGAAACACCATATATTTT. Protein sequence: CASSEGRIISGNTIYF.

The V and J genes are TRBV7-7 and TRBJ2-3, with 10 bases matching TRBD2. The length of the CDR3 is 14 residues. Trimming at V came to 5 bases and at J to 3 bases, leaving 2 bases not matched to a gene. From germline, CDR1 is SSHAT and CDR2 FNYEAQ (reference sequence). In nucleotides, the CDR3 is TGTGCCAGCAGCCCGGGACTAGCGACAGATACGCAGTATTTT. This translates into CASSPGLATDTQYF.

The chain joins TRBV7-9 to TRBJ1-2; D remains unclear. CDR3 size: 8 residues. CDR1 SEHNR and CDR2 FQNEAQ come from the germline V gene (reference sequence). Here the CDR3 DNA reads TGTCAATGGGAGGGCTACACCTTC. Amino acids: CQWEGYTF.

The chain combines TRBV30 with TRBJ2-3; TRBD1 matches at 9 bases. This CDR3 has 13 residues. V gave up 3 bases and J gave up 6 bases; unmatched junction bases: 4. Germline V lookup: CDR1 GTSNPN, CDR2 SVGIG (reference sequence). This CDR3 is CAWSLDRGDTQYF. The CDR3 region has the DNA TGTGCCTGGAGCCTCGACAGGGGGGATACGCAGTATTTT.

This rearrangement joins TRBV7-7 to TRBJ2-1; 7 bases agree with TRBD1. V lost 0 bases and J lost 10; bases outside the gene matches: 3. Germline CDR1 SSHAT, CDR2 FNYEAQ (reference sequence). The CDR3 covers 13 residues. The CDR3 nucleotides are TGTGCCAGCAGCTTAGCAGGGGGCGACGAGCAGTTCTTC. The encoded protein is CASSLAGGDEQFF.

The chain carries TRBV5-6 and TRBJ1-5; weak D call: TRBD1 (6 bases). CDR1 and CDR2 (germline): SGHDT, YYEEEE. V gave up 6 bases and J gave up 2 bases, with 12 bases separating them. There are 14 residues in the CDR3. In DNA form, the CDR3 reads TGTGCCAGCAATCAACAGGGACGCAATCAGCCCCAGCATTTT. Its protein is CASNQQGRNQPQHF.

The chain is built from TRBV29-1 and TRBJ1-1; TRBD1 might be the D (5 bases). V lost 1 base to trimming and J lost 1 base, with 13 bases between them. The CDR3 totals 15 residues. Germline CDR1 is SQVTM and CDR2 is ANQGSEA. Here the CDR3 DNA reads TGCAGCGTTGAAGTCGGCGGGGGGACGAACACTGAAGCTTTCTTT. Protein: CSVEVGGGTNTEAFF.

V usage is TRBV5-1 and J usage is TRBJ2-3; no firm D call. The CDR3 sequence is 14 residues long. CDR1 and CDR2 from the germline V gene are SGHRS and YFSETQ. V lost 4 bases and J lost 2, with 11 bases in between. Here the CDR3 reads CASSRLQLTDTQYF. The CDR3 DNA is TGCGCCAGCAGCAGATTACAGCTCACAGATACGCAGTATTTT.

J is TRBJ1-2 and V is TRBV30; no reliable D call. Germline CDR1 reads GTSNPN; CDR2 reads SVGIG (reference sequence). V lost 0 bases and J 2 bases, leaving 4 bases between the germline ends. CDR3 length: 12 amino acids. In DNA, the CDR3 is TGTGCCTGGAGTGTACGGAACTATGGCTACACCTTC. This sequence encodes CAWSVRNYGYTF.

The V gene is TRBV7-3, the J gene TRBJ2-3; TRBD1 is a possible D gene (5 bases). This CDR3 region has 14 residues. V lost 6 bases to trimming and J lost 4 bases, with 14 bases between them. The V gene's germline CDR1 is SGHTA and CDR2 FQGTGA. CDR3 sequence (DNA): TGTGCCAGCAGGAAGGATACAGGAGCAGATACGCAGTATTTT. It codes for CASRKDTGADTQYF.

This clone was counted a single time. The chain is built from TRBV27 and TRBJ1-2, with D unclear. CDR1 and CDR2 from the germline V gene are MNHEY and SMNVEV (reference sequence). V shed 3 bases and J shed 3 bases, with 8 bases lying between them. This CDR3 has 13 residues. The CDR3 DNA reads as TGTGCCAGCAGTTTGGCGGCAGACTATGGCTACACCTTC. Residues: CASSLAADYGYTF.

The chain links TRBV6-1 to TRBJ2-1; D unclear. V was shortened by 0 bases and J by 7 bases, with 4 bases between the two germline ends. Germline V gene lookup returns CDR1 MNHNS and CDR2 SASEGT. The CDR3 covers 12 residues. This CDR3 reads CASSEASNEQFF. Here the CDR3 DNA reads TGTGCCAGCAGTGAAGCGTCAAATGAGCAGTTCTTC.

The chain couples TRBV10-2 to TRBJ2-4; 8 positions agree with TRBD2. Germline trimming cut 3 bases from V and 6 bases from J; bases unmatched to any gene: 19. The CDR3 is made up of 19 amino acids. Per the germline V gene, CDR1 is WSHSY and CDR2 is SAAADI. This CDR3 is CASSDLGGGRRAWGNIQYF. The CDR3 DNA reads TGCGCCAGCAGTGACCTCGGGGGGGGGAGAAGAGCTTGGGGAAACATTCAGTACTTC.

The chain combines TRBV12-3 or TRBV12-4 with TRBJ1-2, with TRBD1 as a possible D gene (6 bases). V lost 3 bases to trimming and J lost 4 bases, with 9 bases between them. The CDR3 consists of 13 residues. The CDR3 bases are TGTGCCAGCAGTTTCCAGGGGACCTATGGCTACACCTTC. It codes for CASSFQGTYGYTF.

The rearrangement links TRBV6-6 to TRBJ1-1; D gene unclear. Germline V gene lookup returns CDR1 MNHNY and CDR2 SVGAGI (reference sequence). Between the trimmed V and J ends, which lost 6 bases and 2 bases, there was a span of 16 bases. This CDR3 is 15 amino acids long. CDR3 coding DNA: TGTGCCAGCAGCCACTTCCCCTCGGGAAACACTGAAGCTTTCTTT. This translates into CASSHFPSGNTEAFF.

This clone was seen a few times. This rearrangement joins TRBV3-1 (or the pseudogene TRBV3-2) to TRBJ1-2, with D unclear. CDR3 length: 14 residues. The germline V gene encodes CDR1 LGHDT and CDR2 YNNKEL (reference sequence). Trimming cost V 3 bases and J 8 bases, with 16 bases left between them. The CDR3 DNA follows: TGTGCCAGCAGCCAGTCAATTCCGGAGGCAGGCTACACCTTC. Translated, it gives CASSQSIPEAGYTF.